One sample yielded the 8 T cell receptor beta chains listed below, sequenced in a study of cytomegalovirus exposure and HLA in healthy donors (dated by TCRdb to about 2017). The library was built by means of the immunoSEQ multiplex PCR assay. For the multiplex PCR, a mixture combining 60 forward primers for TCR Vbeta segments and 13 reverse primers for TCR Jbeta segments was used. TCRdb holds this immuneACCESS table with in-frame rearrangements only. Some clones are missing; in checked studies, unresolved V genes explain under half, and the rest has no known cause. The sample table lists 150,000 to 200,000 clones, about 80% of them with a count of one. The ten largest account for around 1.9% of the sample. Sequencing input: PBMCs. The receptor set was obtained from a woman aged 18-30 years in good health and CMV-seropositive.

This clone has more than one count but fewer than ten. This chain joins TRBV5-4 and TRBJ2-1; a possible D gene is TRBD1 (6 bases). This CDR3 is built from 16 residues. The V gene's germline CDR1 is SGHNT and CDR2 YYREEE (reference sequence). Between the trimmed V and J ends, which lost 3 bases and 0 bases, there was a span of 13 bases. In nucleotides, the CDR3 is TGTGCCAGCAGCTCCCAGGGGTCAGACTCCTACAATGAGCAGTTCTTC. This translates into CASSSQGSDSYNEQFF.

The genes are TRBV29-1 and TRBJ1-2, with 7 bases lining up with TRBD1. Germline CDR1 reads SQVTM; CDR2 reads ANQGSEA. Trimming cost V 7 bases and J 3 bases; bases outside gene matches: 8. This CDR3 comprises 13 residues. CDR3 sequence: CSADQGEYYGYTF. CDR3 bases: TGCAGCGCCGACCAGGGGGAATACTATGGCTACACCTTC.

The CDR3 protein is CASSRQSPGGTAVRETQYF. The CDR3 DNA sequence: TGCGCCAGCAGCCGACAATCCCCCGGAGGGACAGCAGTACGAGAGACCCAGTACTTC. The V call is TRBV4-1, the J call TRBJ2-5; tentative D call: TRBD1 (7 bases). The CDR3 has 19 amino acids. The V and J ends lost 4 bases and 4 bases respectively, with 28 bases between them. Germline loops: CDR1 MGHRA, CDR2 YSYEKL.

CDR3 in DNA: TGCGCCAGCAGCCAGCTAGCGGAACTTTTCGAGCAGTACTTC. Translation gives CASSQLAELFEQYF. This chain links TRBV4-1 with TRBJ2-7; TRBD2 aligns across 7 bases. The V and J ends lost 3 bases and 6 bases, in that order; junction bases with no gene match: 8. Germline lookup yields CDR1 MGHRA and CDR2 YSYEKL. The CDR3 runs to 14 residues.

This chain's CDR3 is CASSSRTGVADTQYF. The CDR3 DNA sequence: TGTGCCAGCAGCTCCAGGACAGGGGTTGCAGATACGCAGTATTTT. The chain is built from TRBV7-9 and TRBJ2-3, with 9 bases fitting TRBD1. The V and J ends lost 4 bases and 4 bases, in that order; junction bases with no gene match: 6. The CDR3 totals 15 residues. From germline, CDR1 is SEHNR and CDR2 FQNEAQ (reference sequence). Variable domain in full (rest from reference TRBV7-9 and TRBJ2-3): DTGVSQNPRHKITKRGQNVTFRCDPISEHNRLYWYRQTLGQGPEFLTYFQNEAQLEKSRLLSDRFSAERPKGSFSTLEIQRTEQGDSAMYLCASSSRTGVADTQYFGPGTRLTVL.

J is TRBJ2-3 and V is TRBV9; TRBD2 might be the D (7 bases). Germline V gene sequence: CDR1 SGDLS, CDR2 YYNGEE. This CDR3 is built from 13 residues. V was shortened by 3 bases and J by 6 bases, with 11 bases between the two germline ends. The CDR3 nucleotides read TGTGCCAGCAGCGAGGGGGGGCTCGATACGCAGTATTTT. Translated, it gives CASSEGGLDTQYF. The full variable domain, its missing parts supplied by reference TRBV9 and TRBJ2-3, is DSGVTQTPKHLITATGQRVTLRCSPRSGDLSVYWYQQSLDQGLQFLIQYYNGEERAKGNILERFSAQQFPDLHSELNLSSLELGDSALYFCASSEGGLDTQYFGPGTRLTVL.

V gene TRBV11-1 combines with J gene TRBJ2-4; 10 bases align to TRBD1. The CDR3 sequence is 16 residues long. Germline CDR1 is SGHAT and CDR2 is FQDESV (reference sequence). J was trimmed by 0 bases and V by 3 bases; bases with no gene match: 2. The CDR3 coding sequence is TGTGCCAGCAGCTTCGGACAGGGGGGAGCCAAAAACATTCAGTACTTC. Translating gives CASSFGQGGAKNIQYF. The variable domain in full, completed from reference TRBV11-1 and TRBJ2-4, reads EAEVAQSPRYKITEKSQAVAFWCDPISGHATLYWYRQILGQGPELLVQFQDESVVDDSQLPKDRFSAERLKGVDSTLKIQPAELGDSAMYLCASSFGQGGAKNIQYFGAGTRLSVL.

The chain combines TRBV5-5 with TRBJ1-6; 7 nucleotides align to TRBD1. This CDR3 contains 17 residues. The germline V gene encodes CDR1 SGHKS and CDR2 YYEKEE (reference sequence). Trimming at V came to 3 bases and at J to 0 bases, leaving 6 bases not matched to a gene. CDR3 in amino acids: CASSWTGLSSYNSPLHF. CDR3 DNA: TGTGCCAGCAGCTGGACAGGTTTAAGCTCCTATAATTCACCCCTCCACTTT.